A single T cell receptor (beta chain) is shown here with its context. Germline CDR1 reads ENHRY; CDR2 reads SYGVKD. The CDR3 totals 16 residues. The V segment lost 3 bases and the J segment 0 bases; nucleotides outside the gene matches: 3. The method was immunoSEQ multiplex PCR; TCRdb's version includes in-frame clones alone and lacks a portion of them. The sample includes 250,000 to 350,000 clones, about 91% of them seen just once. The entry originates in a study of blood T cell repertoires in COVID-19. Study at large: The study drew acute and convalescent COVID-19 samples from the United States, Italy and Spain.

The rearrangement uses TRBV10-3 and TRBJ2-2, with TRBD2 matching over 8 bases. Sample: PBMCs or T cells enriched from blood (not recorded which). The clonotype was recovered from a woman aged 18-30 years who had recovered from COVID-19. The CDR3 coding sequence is TGTGCCATCAGTGAAGGTAGCGGGGCGAACACCGGGGAGCTGTTTTTT. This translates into CAISEGSGANTGELFF.